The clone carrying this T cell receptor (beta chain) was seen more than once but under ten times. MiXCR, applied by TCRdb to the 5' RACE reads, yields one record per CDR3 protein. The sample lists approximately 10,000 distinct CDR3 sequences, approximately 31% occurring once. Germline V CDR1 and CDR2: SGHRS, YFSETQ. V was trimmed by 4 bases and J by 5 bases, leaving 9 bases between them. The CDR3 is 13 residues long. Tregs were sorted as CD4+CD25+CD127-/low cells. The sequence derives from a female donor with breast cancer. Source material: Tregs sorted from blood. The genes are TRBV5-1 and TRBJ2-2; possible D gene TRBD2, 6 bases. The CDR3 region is CASSRGLTGELFF. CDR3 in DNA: TGCGCCAGCAGCAGGGGACTTACCGGGGAGCTGTTTTTT.